One and the same sample provided the 27 T cell receptor beta chains below, sequenced in a study of T-cell reconstitution after alpha-beta-depleted transplantation in children. For TCRbeta, the library was prepared with unique molecular identifiers. TCRdb used MiXCR to reprocess the PCR reads, holding one entry per CDR3 protein. The top ten hold approximately 4.5% of the sample, which has 700,000 to 950,000 distinct CDR3 sequences, around 15% seen once. Sequenced material: PBMCs, mostly from graft donor cells, taken 360 days after TCRalphabeta/CD19-depleted stem cell transplant. The receptor set was obtained from a male patient between 10 and 17 years old who had a stem cell transplant for acute lymphoblastic leukemia, so the T cells may come from the graft donor.

V usage is TRBV5-1 and J usage is TRBJ2-3; D is uncertain. From germline, CDR1 is SGHRS and CDR2 YFSETQ. The CDR3 sequence is 19 residues long. Trimming removed 1 base from V and 8 bases from J, with 29 bases in between. The DNA for the CDR3 is TGCGCCAGCAGCTTGCCCTCTCCCCAACTGAGCCTATCTAGAGTTACGCAGTATTTT. Its translation: CASSLPSPQLSLSRVTQYF.

The chain uses TRBV6-5 and TRBJ2-2; possible D gene TRBD1, 5 bases. The CDR3 is made up of 14 amino acids. Between the trimmed V and J ends, which lost 2 bases and 4 bases, there was a span of 8 bases. Per the germline V gene, CDR1 is MNHEY and CDR2 is SVGAGI. The CDR3 reads CASSYQQATGELFF. The CDR3 DNA is TGTGCCAGCAGTTACCAACAGGCCACCGGGGAGCTGTTTTTT.

This chain connects TRBV30 to TRBJ1-1, with D uncertain. Germline-derived CDR1 and CDR2 are GTSNPN and SVGIG (reference sequence). The CDR3 runs to 11 residues. V was clipped by 1 base and J by 3 bases, with 3 bases between them. CDR3 protein: CAWSGHTEAFF. The CDR3 nucleotides read TGTGCCTGGAGTGGTCACACTGAAGCTTTCTTT.

This clonotype was counted a few times. The chain has TRBV28 and TRBJ2-5; no clear D gene. Trimming pared 4 bases from V and 1 base from J, leaving 25 bases between. The CDR3 sequence is 19 residues long. Germline CDR1 MDHEN, CDR2 SYDVKM. CDR3: CASSYFGLEAELLQETQYF. The CDR3 region has the DNA TGTGCCAGCAGTTATTTCGGCCTAGAGGCAGAATTGCTCCAAGAGACCCAGTACTTC.

This clonotype has more than one count but fewer than ten. V gene TRBV20-1 combines with J gene TRBJ1-3, with D possibly TRBD1 on 5 matching bases. Germline loops: CDR1 DFQATT, CDR2 SNEGSKA (reference sequence). Trimming cost V 3 bases and J 0 bases, with 15 bases left between them. CDR3 length equals 16 residues. Written as DNA, the CDR3 is TGCAGTGCTAGTTCCCGGGCAGGGAACTCTGGAAACACCATATATTTT. This codes for CSASSRAGNSGNTIYF.

This clonotype appeared many times. The rearrangement joins TRBV24-1 to TRBJ2-1; the match to TRBD2 covers 11 bases. CDR1 KGHDR and CDR2 SFDVKD come from the germline V gene. With 4 bases clipped from V and 8 bases from J, the junction kept 12 bases outside the gene matches. The CDR3 runs to 17 residues. This chain's CDR3 is CATSDVPSGRIDHEQFF. CDR3 in DNA: TGTGCCACCAGTGACGTCCCTAGCGGGAGGATTGACCATGAGCAGTTCTTC.

The genes are TRBV6-1 and TRBJ1-1; 10 nucleotides agree with TRBD1. V lost 6 bases to trimming and J lost 10 bases; unmatched junction nucleotides: 11. This CDR3 contains 14 residues. Germline V gene lookup returns CDR1 MNHNS and CDR2 SASEGT. The chain's CDR3 is CASRNDRGRNGAFF. As DNA, the CDR3 is TGTGCCAGCAGAAACGACAGGGGGCGTAATGGAGCTTTCTTT.

V and J are TRBV4-2 and TRBJ2-3, with D perhaps TRBD2 (5 bases). Trimming removed 0 bases at V and 4 bases at J, with 20 bases between. The CDR3 is made up of 18 amino acids. From germline, CDR1 is LGHNA and CDR2 YNFKEQ. CDR3 nucleotides: TGTGCCAGCAGCCAAGATTGGGCGGGCGGGCCCCCCCCAGATACGCAGTATTTT. This translates into CASSQDWAGGPPPDTQYF.

This clonotype was found a few times. As DNA, the CDR3 is TGTGCCAGCAGTTTTCCCGGGATCTCCTACGAGCAGTACTTC. Translation: CASSFPGISYEQYF. V usage is TRBV12-3 or TRBV12-4 and J usage is TRBJ2-7, with TRBD2 as a possible D gene (5 bases). CDR3 size: 14 residues. Trimming removed 3 bases at V and 0 bases at J, with 9 bases between.

The chain employs TRBV6-1 and TRBJ1-1; the match to TRBD1 covers 11 bases. Germline assignment: CDR1 MNHNS and CDR2 SASEGT. V dropped 6 bases and J dropped 2; count of bases not matched to a gene: 2. This CDR3 comprises 14 residues. CDR3 in DNA: TGTGCCAGCAGGGGACAGGGGGATAACACTGAAGCTTTCTTT. Translation: CASRGQGDNTEAFF.

This clonotype has just a few counts. The V gene is TRBV7-9, the J gene TRBJ1-2; 7 bases map to TRBD1. The CDR3 is 15 amino acids. The germline gives CDR1 SEHNR, CDR2 FQNEAQ (reference sequence). V shed 2 bases, J shed 9 bases, and the junction held 12 bases outside the gene matches. This chain's CDR3 is CASSLMATGKRSYTF. The CDR3 DNA reads as TGTGCCAGCAGCTTAATGGCGACAGGGAAAAGAAGCTACACCTTC.

This clonotype was found a few times. The chain combines TRBV28 with TRBJ1-6; maybe TRBD1 (6 bases). The CDR3 totals 14 residues. CDR1 MDHEN and CDR2 SYDVKM come from the germline V gene. Trimming removed 1 base at V and 10 bases at J, with 11 bases between. The CDR3 DNA reads as TGTGCCAGCAGTTTATTGGGGGGCTGGTCACCCCTCCACTTT. Its translation is CASSLLGGWSPLHF.

V and J are TRBV5-1 and TRBJ1-2; 9 bases map to TRBD1. The CDR3 length is 16 residues. V lost 3 bases, J lost 6 bases, and 12 bases stayed unmatched. Germline CDR1 is SGHRS and CDR2 is YFSETQ. The CDR3 sequence: CASSSPGTGTRNGYTF. As DNA, the CDR3 is TGCGCCAGCAGCTCCCCAGGGACAGGGACCCGAAATGGCTACACCTTC.

Only a few counts were recorded for this clonotype. V and J are TRBV5-1 and TRBJ1-2; 8 bases are a match to TRBD1. After removal of 4 bases from V and 8 bases from J, the junction contained 4 bases not matched to a gene. This CDR3 is 12 amino acids long. Per the germline V gene, CDR1 is SGHRS and CDR2 is YFSETQ. In DNA form, the CDR3 reads TGCGCCAGCAGCCGGGGACAGGTCGGCTACACCTTC. It translates to CASSRGQVGYTF.

This clonotype was seen a few times. The chain employs TRBV7-9 and TRBJ2-7; TRBD2 aligns across 10 bases. Losses at the gene ends were 0 bases for V and 4 bases for J; bases not matched to a gene: 3. Germline CDR1 is SEHNR and CDR2 is FQNEAQ (reference sequence). CDR3 size: 15 residues. CDR3 bases: TGTGCCAGCAGCTTAGCTGCACTAGCGGGGTACGAGCAGTACTTC. The encoded protein is CASSLAALAGYEQYF.

The table lists this clonotype with a few counts. The rearrangement joins TRBV5-1 to TRBJ2-3; the D is unclear. The CDR3 runs to 13 residues. Germline V CDR1 and CDR2: SGHRS, YFSETQ. V lost 7 bases to trimming and J lost 0 bases, with 9 bases between them. CDR3 sequence (DNA): TGCGCCAGCCGGCCCCCTAGCACAGATACGCAGTATTTT. It encodes CASRPPSTDTQYF. The full variable domain, its missing parts supplied by reference TRBV5-1 and TRBJ2-3, is KAGVTQTPRYLIKTRGQQVTLSCSPISGHRSVSWYQQTPGQGLQFLFEYFSETQRNKGNFPGRFSGRQFSNSRSEMNVSTLELGDSALYLCASRPPSTDTQYFGPGTRLTVL.

The table lists this clonotype with a few counts. This chain connects TRBV4-1 to TRBJ2-4; 7 bases are shared with TRBD1. Unmatched junction bases numbered 5, after V lost 3 bases and J lost 0 bases. This CDR3 comprises 16 residues. The germline CDR1 and CDR2 sequences are MGHRA and YSYEKL. CDR3 nucleotides: TGCGCCAGCAGCCAGGGACAGACGCTAGCCAAAAACATTCAGTACTTC. Translation gives CASSQGQTLAKNIQYF.

This clonotype was counted only a few times. The chain has TRBV7-9 and TRBJ2-3, with D perhaps given as TRBD1 or TRBD2 (5 bases each). The CDR3 extends over 14 amino acids. Trimming stripped 11 bases from V and 2 bases from J, with 17 bases between. Germline CDR1 and CDR2: SEHNR and FQNEAQ (reference sequence). This CDR3 is CAATGPSHTDTQYF. The CDR3 DNA reads as TGTGCCGCGACGGGACCATCACACACAGATACGCAGTATTTT.

The V call is TRBV7-2, the J call TRBJ2-3; D gene unclear. This CDR3 has 15 amino acids. Germline values: CDR1 SGHTA, CDR2 FQGNSA. The ends were cut back, 1 base at V and 10 bases at J, with 18 bases in the middle. CDR3 sequence reads: CASSLGPYRAPAQYF. The CDR3 bases are TGTGCCAGCAGCTTAGGACCCTATAGAGCTCCCGCGCAGTATTTT.

The chain uses TRBV2 and TRBJ1-2, with D possibly TRBD1 on 5 matching bases. Trimming removed 8 bases from V and 1 base from J, with 8 bases in between. The CDR3 consists of 12 residues. Per germline, CDR1 SNHLY and CDR2 FYNNEI. The CDR3 DNA sequence: TGTGCCAGCGGCAGGGTTAACTATGGCTACACCTTC. Translating it yields CASGRVNYGYTF.

This clonotype was seen at least ten times. The rearrangement uses TRBV12-3 or TRBV12-4 and TRBJ2-7; 7 nucleotides match TRBD1. CDR3 length equals 13 residues. V trimming: 3 bases; J trimming: 3 bases; junction bases outside the gene matches: 2. This chain's CDR3 is CASSFNRGYEQYF. The CDR3 DNA follows: TGTGCCAGCAGTTTTAACAGGGGCTACGAGCAGTACTTC.

This sequence joins TRBV7-3 and TRBJ2-2; TRBD2 matches 8 bases. V lost 1 base and J lost 8; bases outside the gene matches: 21. This CDR3 region has 20 residues. Germline lookup yields CDR1 SGHTA and CDR2 FQGTGA. This CDR3 reads CASSLRDLTQEAGAGGELFF. DNA of the CDR3: TGTGCCAGCAGCTTAAGGGACCTAACACAGGAAGCGGGAGCGGGTGGGGAGCTGTTTTTT.

There are a few counts of this clonotype. The chain recombines TRBV11-2 with TRBJ2-5; the D gene could be TRBD1 or TRBD2 (6 bases each). Germline V CDR1 and CDR2: SGHAT, FQNNGV. V lost 5 bases and J 8 bases, leaving 12 bases between the germline ends. This CDR3 has 12 residues. The CDR3 sequence is CASSTGTPTQYF. CDR3 coding DNA: TGTGCCAGCAGCACAGGGACTCCAACCCAGTACTTC.

The chain combines TRBV12-3 or TRBV12-4 with TRBJ2-5; 9 nucleotides match TRBD2. The CDR3 loop spans 16 amino acids. The V and J ends lost 5 bases and 4 bases, in that order; junction bases with no gene match: 11. The CDR3 is CASSPGGSGRGETQYF. CDR3 DNA: TGTGCCAGCAGTCCCGGGGGTAGCGGGAGAGGAGAGACCCAGTACTTC.

V gene TRBV15 combines with J gene TRBJ2-1; 10 nucleotides agree with TRBD2. This CDR3 spans 15 amino acids. CDR1 and CDR2 from the germline V gene are LNHNV and YYDKDF (reference sequence). With 7 bases clipped from V and 0 bases from J, the junction kept 3 bases outside the gene matches. The CDR3 region has the DNA TGTGCCACCAAAGGACTAGCGGTCTCCTACAATGAGCAGTTCTTC. Its translation: CATKGLAVSYNEQFF.

This clonotype has a handful of counts. V and J are TRBV11-2 and TRBJ1-1; no firm D call. Germline CDR1 and CDR2: SGHAT and FQNNGV. This CDR3 spans 15 amino acids. Trimming left V 5 bases short and J 1 base short, with 14 bases between. The CDR3, as DNA: TGTGCCAGCAGCCTCTTCAGAGTGGCGAACACTGAAGCTTTCTTT. This gives the protein CASSLFRVANTEAFF.

In its sample, this clonotype was seen a few times. V and J are TRBV7-2 and TRBJ2-5, with TRBD1 matching over 7 bases. Trimming removed 5 bases from V and 2 bases from J; junction bases left unmatched: 5. Germline-derived CDR1 and CDR2 are SGHTA and FQGNSA. The CDR3 sequence is 14 residues long. In DNA form, the CDR3 reads TGTGCCAGCAGCAACCGGGACAGACAAGAGACCCAGTACTTC. The encoded protein is CASSNRDRQETQYF.